The sequence of this T cell receptor beta chain was determined in a study of blood T cell repertoires in COVID-19. Assay: immunoSEQ multiplex PCR; the TCRdb copy retains only in-frame clones and omits some. The sample records under 20,000 clones, 77% being singletons. Material for sequencing was peripheral blood. This sequence was found in a man between 70 and 80 years old with COVID-19, enrolled during active disease.

CDR3 sequence reads: CASRKASGGSSGETQYF. The CDR3 nucleotides read TGCGCCAGCAGGAAGGCTAGCGGGGGGTCTTCGGGAGAGACCCAGTACTTC. The rearrangement joins TRBV5-1 to TRBJ2-5, with 11 bases identical to TRBD2. The CDR3 is made up of 17 amino acids. V trimming: 5 bases; J trimming: 4 bases; junction bases outside the gene matches: 13. CDR1 and CDR2 from the germline V gene are SGHRS and YFSETQ.